These 12 T cell receptor beta chains share one sample of origin, sequenced in a study of blood T cell repertoires in COVID-19. The protocol was immunoSEQ multiplex PCR, while the TCRdb copy is restricted to in-frame clones and leaves out a portion. In the table there are 180,000 or so clones, 70% to 90% of which are singletons. Sequenced: peripheral blood. Every receptor here comes from a human donor with active or convalescent COVID-19. The donor label of this sample is uncertain.

This clone was found once. This chain links TRBV3-1 (or the pseudogene TRBV3-2) with TRBJ1-1; D is unclear. The V gene's germline CDR1 is LGHDT and CDR2 YNNKEL (reference sequence). The V gene lost 4 bases and the J gene lost 3 bases, with 6 bases spanning the gap. The CDR3 extends over 12 amino acids. The CDR3 DNA sequence: TGTGCCAGCAGCCTCCGGGACACTGAAGCTTTCTTT. Translating gives CASSLRDTEAFF.

The V and J genes are TRBV28 and TRBJ1-1; tentatively, D is TRBD1 (5 bases). CDR1 is MDHEN and CDR2 is SYDVKM in the germline V gene. V gave up 2 bases and J gave up 6 bases, with 16 bases separating them. The CDR3 consists of 15 residues. CDR3 DNA: TGTGCCAGCAGTTTAGGTTCTTCCGGGGGTCCTGAAGCTTTCTTT. Translating gives CASSLGSSGGPEAFF.

The CDR3 sequence is CASSYGGTGYEQYF. The CDR3 DNA follows: TGTGCCAGCAGTTACGGGGGGACGGGGTACGAGCAGTACTTC. This chain connects TRBV6-5 to TRBJ2-7, with a tentative D call TRBD2 (6 bases). CDR1 MNHEY and CDR2 SVGAGI come from the germline V gene. V lost 2 bases and J lost 4, with 12 bases in between. The CDR3 covers 14 residues.

This rearrangement joins TRBV5-4 to TRBJ2-2; 7 nucleotides agree with TRBD2. Trimming took 4 bases from V and 0 from J; bases not matched to a gene: 6. Germline assignment: CDR1 SGHNT and CDR2 YYREEE (reference sequence). The length of the CDR3 is 16 residues. The CDR3 DNA is TGTGCCAGCAGCCCCGGCGGGGGATCGAACACCGGGGAGCTGTTTTTT. This encodes CASSPGGGSNTGELFF.

V is TRBV13 and J is TRBJ1-1; possibly TRBD1 for D (6 bases). Trimming pared 4 bases from V and 5 bases from J, leaving 14 bases between. Germline V gene sequence: CDR1 PRHDT, CDR2 FYEKMQ (reference sequence). This CDR3 has 14 residues. CDR3 protein: CASSSGQFDTEAFF. DNA for the CDR3: TGTGCCAGCAGCTCTGGACAGTTCGATACTGAAGCTTTCTTT.

The chain employs TRBV19 and TRBJ2-5, with 7 bases matching TRBD2. V was clipped by 4 bases and J by 5 bases; unmatched bases: 10. CDR3 length: 15 residues. Germline loops: CDR1 LNHDA, CDR2 SQIVND (reference sequence). As DNA, the CDR3 is TGTGCCAGTAGTACTTGGGGGGGTCTGGTGGAGACCCAGTACTTC. Amino acids: CASSTWGGLVETQYF.

This sequence joins TRBV5-1 and TRBJ2-2, with TRBD1 as a possible D gene (6 bases). This CDR3 has 13 amino acids. The ends were cut back, 4 bases at V and 7 bases at J, with 11 bases in the middle. Per the germline V gene, CDR1 is SGHRS and CDR2 is YFSETQ. The CDR3 coding sequence is TGCGCCAGCAGCCCCAGGGGTTTCGGGGAGCTGTTTTTT. This gives the protein CASSPRGFGELFF. The whole variable domain, remainder taken from reference TRBV5-1 and TRBJ2-2, is KAGVTQTPRYLIKTRGQQVTLSCSPISGHRSVSWYQQTPGQGLQFLFEYFSETQRNKGNFPGRFSGRQFSNSRSEMNVSTLELGDSALYLCASSPRGFGELFFGEGSRLTVL.

This clone was detected only once. Mismatch with germline at one junction end may stem from a read error. The rearrangement joins TRBV12-5 to TRBJ2-5, with a possible D match to TRBD1 (6 bases). CDR3 length equals 13 residues. CDR1 is LGHNT, CDR2 FRNRAP, per germline. The CDR3 nucleotides read TGTGCTACCCCCCGGACAGACCAGATTCCCGCGGACTTC. Its protein is CATPRTDQIPADF.

The chain couples TRBV29-1 to TRBJ1-5; 11 bases are shared with TRBD1. The germline V gene encodes CDR1 SQVTM and CDR2 ANQGSEA. The trim removed 5 bases at V and 6 bases at J, leaving 6 bases unmatched. The CDR3 consists of 14 residues. Here the CDR3 reads CSVSSGTGGQPQHF. CDR3 DNA: TGCAGCGTTTCCTCCGGGACAGGGGGTCAGCCCCAGCATTTT.

The V call is TRBV7-5, the J call TRBJ2-3; the table's D call TRBD2 went unverified against the DNA. TRBV7-5 is annotated as a pseudogene. This CDR3 comprises 18 residues. The CDR3 protein is CVRSPRPGLVRVRDTQYF. The CDR3, as DNA: TGTGTCAGAAGCCCTAGGCCGGGACTAGTGAGGGTTCGGGATACGCAGTATTTT.

The J gene is TRBJ2-1, the V gene TRBV11-2; 10 bases agree with TRBD2. The CDR3 covers 14 residues. From germline, CDR1 is SGHAT and CDR2 FQNNGV. J gave up 9 bases and V 4 bases, and 6 bases lay outside the gene matches. The CDR3 DNA is TGTGCCAGCAGCTCCCTAGCGGGAGAGGGTGAGCAGTTCTTC. This codes for CASSSLAGEGEQFF.

The chain has TRBV29-1 and TRBJ1-2; 8 positions agree with TRBD1. From germline, CDR1 is SQVTM and CDR2 ANQGSEA. The CDR3 runs 13 residues. After removal of 6 bases from V and 8 bases from J, the junction contained 11 bases not matched to a gene. In nucleotides, the CDR3 is TGCAGCGTGAGGGACCAGGGGGCGTTGGGCTACACCTTC. Translated, it gives CSVRDQGALGYTF.